The clone carrying this TCR beta chain was counted a few times. Its antigen is unidentified. Trimming took off 2 bases at V and 0 bases at J, with 6 bases between the two ends. This CDR3 spans 15 amino acids. CDR1 is SGHRS and CDR2 is YFSETQ in the germline V gene. This entry comes from a study of beta chain features in type 1 diabetes. Central memory, naive, regulatory and stem cell-like memory CD4+ cells were sorted by CD45RO/CCR7/CD25/CD127/CD95/CD27. Study-level points and caveats: Shorter TCRB CDR3s, moderately but significantly so, marked every one of the four CD4+ subsets in Type 1 diabetes patients.

Since all of the isolated RNA was reverse transcribed, expressed TCRB transcripts were what got sequenced. Mean read depth for naive, central memory and regulatory T cell samples was several million reads. The repertoire was sequenced with immunoSEQ multiplex PCR; TCRdb's copy has only in-frame clones and lacks some. The sample contains under 550,000 clones, 9.5% to 12% of which appear only once. Sequenced: naive CD4+ T cells from blood. This sequence originates from a woman between 18 and 29 years old in good health. This rearrangement joins TRBV5-1 to TRBJ1-6; no definite D call. In nucleotides, the CDR3 is TGCGCCAGCAGCTTACGGAGCTCCTATAATTCACCCCTCCACTTT. It specifies CASSLRSSYNSPLHF. Full variable domain (outside the CDR3, taken from reference TRBV5-1 and TRBJ1-6): KAGVTQTPRYLIKTRGQQVTLSCSPISGHRSVSWYQQTPGQGLQFLFEYFSETQRNKGNFPGRFSGRQFSNSRSEMNVSTLELGDSALYLCASSLRSSYNSPLHFGNGTRLTVT.